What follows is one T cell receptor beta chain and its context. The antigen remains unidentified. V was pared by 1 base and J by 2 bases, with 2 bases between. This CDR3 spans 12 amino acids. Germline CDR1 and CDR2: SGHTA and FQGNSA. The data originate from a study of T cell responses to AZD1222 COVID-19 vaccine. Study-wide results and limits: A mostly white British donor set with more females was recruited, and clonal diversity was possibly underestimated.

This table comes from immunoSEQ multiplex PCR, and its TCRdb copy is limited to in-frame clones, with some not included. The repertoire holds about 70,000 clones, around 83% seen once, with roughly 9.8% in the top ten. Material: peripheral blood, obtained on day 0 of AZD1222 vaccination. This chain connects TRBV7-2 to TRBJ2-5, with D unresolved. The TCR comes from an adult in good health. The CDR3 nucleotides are TGTGCCAGCAGCTTAGTTCAAGAGACCCAGTACTTC. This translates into CASSLVQETQYF.